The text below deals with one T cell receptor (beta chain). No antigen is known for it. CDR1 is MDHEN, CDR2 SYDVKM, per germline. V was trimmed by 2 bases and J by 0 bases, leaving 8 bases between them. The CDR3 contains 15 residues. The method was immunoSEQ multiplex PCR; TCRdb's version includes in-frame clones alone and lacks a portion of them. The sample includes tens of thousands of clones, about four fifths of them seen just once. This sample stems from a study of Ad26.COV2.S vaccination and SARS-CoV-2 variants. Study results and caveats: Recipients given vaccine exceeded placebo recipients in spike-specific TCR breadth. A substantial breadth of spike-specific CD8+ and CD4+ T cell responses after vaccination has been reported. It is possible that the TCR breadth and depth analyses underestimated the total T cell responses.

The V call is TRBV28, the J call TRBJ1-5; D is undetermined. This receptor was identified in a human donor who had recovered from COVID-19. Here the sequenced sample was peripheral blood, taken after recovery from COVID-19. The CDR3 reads CASSLGSLSNQPQHF. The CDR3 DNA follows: TGTGCCAGCAGTTTAGGAAGCCTTAGCAATCAGCCCCAGCATTTT.